This TCR beta chain was sequenced during a study of beta chain features in type 1 diabetes. Across the whole study: Over all samples combined, 107,917,701 sorted cells were examined. Study-level findings and limits: Possibly, sequencing cDNA over-represented cells that had high TCR expression levels. All four CD4+ subsets of Type 1 diabetes patients contained TCRB CDR3s that were moderately but significantly shorter. Among type 1 diabetes patients, VDJ junctions had fewer insertions and more deletions.

This clone was found a few times. The antigen is not known. The entirety of the isolated RNA underwent reverse transcription, so expressed TCRB transcripts were sequenced. Repertoires were generated with immunoSEQ multiplex PCR, while TCRdb's copy carries only in-frame clones and drops some. This table has a few hundred thousand clones, roughly 12% appearing once. V gave up 4 bases and J gave up 0 bases; unmatched junction bases: 3. The CDR3 length is 15 residues. CDR1 and CDR2 from the germline V gene are SGHTA and FQGTGA. Blood was drawn once from each donor into heparinised tubes. The draws averaged around 120 mL.

The source material was naive CD4+ T cells from blood. The origin of this receptor is a woman under 30 with type 1 diabetes. The gene calls are TRBV7-3 and TRBJ2-3; 8 nucleotides line up with TRBD1. Here the CDR3 reads CASSSDRASTDTQYF. CDR3 DNA: TGTGCCAGCAGCTCGGACAGGGCGAGCACAGATACGCAGTATTTT.